Listed below are T cell receptor beta chains from one sample, sequenced in a study of T cell clonotyping in hematopoietic cell transplantation. Assay used: immunoSEQ multiplex PCR; TCRdb lists only in-frame clones, some missing. The sample has more than 5,500 clones, 86% seen once. The sequences come from peripheral blood mononuclear cells, collected 180 days after allogeneic stem cell transplant. The origin of the receptors is a female patient in her fifties who had an allogeneic stem cell transplant from an unrelated donor, so the T cells may come from the graft donor. Some clones in this sample may be carry-over from other donors' samples. Each CDR3 is given with its conserved first and last residue. Fields, in order: J gene, D gene, V gene, clone size, CDR3 DNA, CDR3 protein. The D gene is left open where the match is weak. Clone size, where shown, is once, few, many, or a class for clones that have expanded.

>TRBJ2-7|TRBD2|TRBV9|NA
TGTGCCAGCAGCTCCGCCGGGACTAGCGGGGACGAGCAGTACTTC
CASSSAGTSGDEQYF
>TRBJ1-1|NA|TRBV12-5|NA
TGTGCTAGTGGTTTGGCCTGGTTCTATGGTGAAAACACTGAAGCTTTCTTT
CASGLAWFYGENTEAFF
>TRBJ1-2|TRBD1|TRBV27|NA
TGTGCCAGCAGTTTATCAGGGACAGGGGGCTCGGGTGGCTACACCTTC
CASSLSGTGGSGGYTF
>TRBJ1-1|NA|TRBV5-1|NA
TGCGCCAGCGGCTTGGGGACCGTTGGAAACACTGAAGCTTTCTTT
CASGLGTVGNTEAFF
>TRBJ2-7|TRBD1|TRBV18|NA
TGTGCCAGCTCTCTCAGGGACAGAACCTACGAGCAGTACTTC
CASSLRDRTYEQYF
>TRBJ2-1|NA|TRBV5-6|few
TGTGCCAGCAGCTGGAGTTCTGGTGAGCAGTTCTTC
CASSWSSGEQFF
>TRBJ1-2|NA|TRBV6-5|NA
TGTGCCAGCAGTTACGGGCAGGGCAATGGCTACACCTTC
CASSYGQGNGYTF
>TRBJ1-6|TRBD1|TRBV10-3|NA
TGTGCCACCTGGACAGGGGATTCACCCCTCCACTTT
CATWTGDSPLHF
>TRBJ2-5|TRBD2|TRBV28|NA
TGTGCCAGCAGGCCACCTAGCGGGGGTGGAGAGACCCAGTACTTC
CASRPPSGGGETQYF
>TRBJ1-1|NA|TRBV11-2|once
TGTGCCAGCAGCTTCCGTTTGAACACTGAAGCTTTCTTT
CASSFRLNTEAFF
>TRBJ2-7|NA|TRBV7-2|NA
TGTGCCAGCAGCTTAGTGGCAGGGGGGAACGAGCAGTACTTC
CASSLVAGGNEQYF
>TRBJ2-7|NA|TRBV5-6|NA
TGTGCCAGCAGCTTGGGGGCCCGAAAGGAGCAGTACTTC
CASSLGARKEQYF
>TRBJ2-7|TRBD1|TRBV5-4|NA
TGTGCCAGCAGCTCCTTCCCCTACAGGGACAGGGGAGGTCTCGAGCAGTACTTC
CASSSFPYRDRGGLEQYF
>TRBJ1-5|NA|TRBV28|NA
TGTGCCAGCAGTTTTGGGGGGGATCGGAGCAATCAGCCCCAGCATTTT
CASSFGGDRSNQPQHF
>TRBJ2-4|NA|TRBV11-2|NA
TGTGCCAGCAGCAGTCCAGCGCTAGCCAAAAACATTCAGTACTTC
CASSSPALAKNIQYF
>TRBJ2-5|NA|TRBV18|NA
TGTGCCAGCTCACCGGTCTCGGGGGAGACCCAGTACTTC
CASSPVSGETQYF
>TRBJ2-1|TRBD2|TRBV5-4|NA
TGTGCCAGCAGCTTCGGAGGGGGACTAGCGGGGGACAATGAGCAGTTCTTC
CASSFGGGLAGDNEQFF
>TRBJ1-2|NA|TRBV7-9|NA
TGTGCCAGCAGCTTAAGGGCGGGTGGCTACACCTTC
CASSLRAGGYTF
>TRBJ2-1|TRBD2|TRBV5-1|few
TGCGCCAGCAGCTTGGCCCCCCTAGCGGGACCCTACAATGAGCAGTTCTTC
CASSLAPLAGPYNEQFF
>TRBJ2-5|NA|TRBV7-3|NA
TGTGCCAGCAGCCTCTCTAGTAGTGAGACCCAGTACTTC
CASSLSSSETQYF
>TRBJ1-2|NA|TRBV5-1|NA
TGCGCCAGCAGCTTGGGGGGAGGTTATGATGGCTACACCTTC
CASSLGGGYDGYTF
>TRBJ1-5|TRBD1|TRBV9|NA
TGTGCCAGCAGCGTAGAGGGGGCGGGACAGGGCAATCAGCCCCAGCATTTT
CASSVEGAGQGNQPQHF
>TRBJ1-6|NA|TRBV6-4|large
TGTGCCAGCAGTGACTCTCTAGGCTCACCCCTCCACTTT
CASSDSLGSPLHF
>TRBJ2-1|TRBD1|TRBV19|few
TGTGCCAGTAGTTTGGGGACAGGGGGCAATGAGCAGTTCTTC
CASSLGTGGNEQFF